Sequencing of this T cell receptor (beta chain) was carried out in a study of blood T cell repertoires in COVID-19. Across the whole study: Acute and convalescent COVID-19 specimens originated in the United States, Italy and Spain. From T cells, B-cell-depleted T cells, or PBMCs came the material, which was cDNA or gDNA.

Original data processing: It was from reference gene primer amplification that nucleated cell counts were estimated. Clones were read by immunoSEQ multiplex PCR, and TCRdb kept only the in-frame ones, dropping some. That table supplies the V and J calls and clone size; D and trimming were determined from the DNA. The repertoire includes roughly 230,000 clones, about 83% of them detected once, and around 6% sits in the top ten. There are 15 residues in the CDR3. Trimming removed 0 bases from V and 9 bases from J; junction bases left unmatched: 7. CDR1 and CDR2 (germline): SGDLS, YYNGEE. The sequencing input was peripheral blood. The chain has TRBV9 and TRBJ2-1, with 9 positions matching TRBD2. The sequence was obtained from a human donor in a cohort sampled during active COVID-19. The CDR3 loop is CASSVGGTSLSEQFF. The CDR3, as DNA: TGTGCCAGCAGCGTAGGGGGGACTAGCTTAAGTGAGCAGTTCTTC.